These 3 T cell receptor beta chains originate from one sample sequenced in a study of early T cells in non-severe SARS-CoV-2 infection. TCRdb re-analysed the 5' RACE reads in MiXCR, keeping a single row per CDR3 protein. This sample has 90,000 or so distinct CDR3 sequences, with under 15% found just once. Sequencing was done on a sample of whole blood. The receptors come from an adult who was a healthcare worker with PCR-confirmed SARS-CoV-2 infection or an uninfected control (not recorded which).

J is TRBJ2-7 and V is TRBV4-2; perhaps TRBD2 as D (5 bases). This CDR3 region has 15 residues. Germline CDR1 reads LGHNA; CDR2 reads YNFKEQ. V was cut by 0 bases and J by 6 bases, with 15 bases left in between. This CDR3 reads CASSQEEAGLAEQYF. The CDR3 region has the DNA TGTGCCAGCAGCCAAGAAGAAGCAGGTCTAGCCGAGCAGTACTTC.

This clonotype appeared a few times. CDR3 nucleotide sequence: TGCGCCAGCAGCCGCGCGGACAGGGGCGGTTATGGCTACACCTTC. Protein product: CASSRADRGGYGYTF. The rearrangement uses TRBV4-1 and TRBJ1-2; 9 nucleotides align to TRBD1. This CDR3 region has 15 residues. Trimming took 4 bases from V and 5 from J; bases not matched to a gene: 8. The V gene's germline CDR1 is MGHRA and CDR2 YSYEKL.

This clonotype was seen repeatedly, ten times or more. The chain carries TRBV20-1 and TRBJ2-3; 7 bases line up with TRBD1. The germline CDR1 and CDR2 sequences are DFQATT and SNEGSKA (reference sequence). This CDR3 region has 13 residues. The ends lost 6 bases at V and 4 bases at J; junction bases unmatched: 7. The CDR3 nucleotides are TGCAGTGCCACACAGGGGTTAGCAGATACGCAGTATTTT. This encodes CSATQGLADTQYF.